The TCR beta chain described here comes from a study of T cell responses to AZD1222 COVID-19 vaccine. The wider study: Combined were second doses at about 4 or about 12 weeks.

TCRdb keeps only in-frame clones here, not all; method: immunoSEQ multiplex PCR. The table lists about 170,000 clones, about 92% of them singletons. The receptor's source is an adult in good health. The starting material was peripheral blood, obtained on day 0 of AZD1222 vaccination.

CDR3 in amino acids: CASSQVRGGTDQETQYF. DNA of the CDR3: TGTGCCAGCAGCCAAGTGCGGGGGGGGACGGACCAAGAGACCCAGTACTTC. The V gene is TRBV4-2, the J gene TRBJ2-5; 9 bases are shared with TRBD2. The CDR3 contains 17 residues. V lost 1 base to trimming and J lost 0 bases; unmatched junction nucleotides: 6. Germline values: CDR1 LGHNA, CDR2 YNFKEQ.